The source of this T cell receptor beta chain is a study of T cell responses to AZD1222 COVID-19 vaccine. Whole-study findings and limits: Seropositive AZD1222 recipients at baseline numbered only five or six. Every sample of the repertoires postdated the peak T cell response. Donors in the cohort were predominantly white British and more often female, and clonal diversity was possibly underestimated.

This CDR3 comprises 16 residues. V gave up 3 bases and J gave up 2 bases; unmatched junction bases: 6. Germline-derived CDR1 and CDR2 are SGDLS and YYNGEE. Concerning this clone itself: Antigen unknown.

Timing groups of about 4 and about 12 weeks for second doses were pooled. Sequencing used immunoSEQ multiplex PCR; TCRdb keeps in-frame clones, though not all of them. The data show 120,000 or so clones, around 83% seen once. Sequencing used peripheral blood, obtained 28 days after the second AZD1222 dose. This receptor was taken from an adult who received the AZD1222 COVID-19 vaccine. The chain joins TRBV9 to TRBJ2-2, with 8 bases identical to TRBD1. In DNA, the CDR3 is TGTGCCAGCAGCGGACCAGGGGGCTCAAACACCGGGGAGCTGTTTTTT. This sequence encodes CASSGPGGSNTGELFF. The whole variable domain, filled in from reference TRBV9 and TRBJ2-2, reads DSGVTQTPKHLITATGQRVTLRCSPRSGDLSVYWYQQSLDQGLQFLIQYYNGEERAKGNILERFSAQQFPDLHSELNLSSLELGDSALYFCASSGPGGSNTGELFFGEGSRLTVL.